Listed below are T cell receptor beta chains from one sample, sequenced in a study of shared clonotypes between healthy human individuals. The protocol was immunoSEQ multiplex PCR, while the TCRdb copy is restricted to in-frame clones and leaves out a portion. The sample records around 2,000,000 clones, roughly 91% being singletons. Sequences were obtained from naive CD8+ T cells from PBMCs. The receptors originated from a man aged 18 to 29 in good health. Some clones in this sample may be carry-over from other donors' samples. Each CDR3 is given with its conserved first and last residue. Fields, in order: D gene, V gene, J gene, clone size, CDR3 protein, CDR3 DNA. D genes are given only for firm matches. Not every row has a clone size; where given, it reads once, few, many or a size class.

D: NA; V: TRBV12-5; J: TRBJ1-5; size: NA; CDR3: CASGLDRQPQHF; DNA: TGTGCTAGTGGTTTGGACAGGCAGCCCCAGCATTTT
D: NA; V: TRBV7-3; J: TRBJ2-6; size: NA; CDR3: CASSAGPWGGANVLTF; DNA: TGTGCCAGCAGCGCAGGTCCATGGGGTGGGGCCAACGTCCTGACTTTC
D: NA; V: TRBV19; J: TRBJ2-2; size: NA; CDR3: CASKGRAEGGELFF; DNA: TGTGCCAGTAAGGGAAGAGCGGAAGGAGGGGAGCTGTTTTTT
D: NA; V: TRBV4-3; J: TRBJ2-2; size: NA; CDR3: CASSQRSGGTGELFF; DNA: TGCGCCAGCAGCCAAAGATCTGGCGGGACCGGGGAGCTGTTTTTT
D: TRBD1; V: TRBV27; J: TRBJ2-2; size: NA; CDR3: CASSPRGTGELFF; DNA: TGTGCCAGCAGTCCCAGGGGGACCGGGGAGCTGTTTTTT
D: TRBD2; V: TRBV27; J: TRBJ2-3; size: NA; CDR3: CASSITRVSGRPDTQYF; DNA: TGTGCCAGCAGTATAACCCGAGTTAGCGGGAGACCAGATACGCAGTATTTT
D: TRBD1; V: TRBV27; J: TRBJ2-3; size: NA; CDR3: CASSGLKGTGATDTQYF; DNA: TGTGCCAGCTCGGGGCTAAAGGGGACAGGAGCTACAGATACGCAGTATTTT
D: TRBD2; V: TRBV6-6; J: TRBJ2-3; size: once; CDR3: CASSGTSGSEDTQYF; DNA: TGTGCCAGCAGTGGGACTAGCGGGAGTGAAGATACGCAGTATTTT
D: NA; V: TRBV9; J: TRBJ2-7; size: NA; CDR3: CASSAAAGSSDEQYF; DNA: TGTGCCAGCAGCGCCGCTGCAGGGTCGAGCGACGAGCAGTACTTC
D: NA; V: TRBV7-9; J: TRBJ1-2; size: NA; CDR3: CASSPSSVNYGYTF; DNA: TGTGCCAGCAGCCCCTCTTCGGTTAACTATGGCTACACCTTC
D: TRBD2; V: TRBV11-2; J: TRBJ2-7; size: NA; CDR3: CASSVDPGGAYEQYF; DNA: TGTGCCAGCAGCGTAGACCCGGGGGGGGCTTACGAGCAGTACTTC
D: NA; V: TRBV28; J: TRBJ1-5; size: NA; CDR3: CASSWQRSNQPQHF; DNA: TGTGCCAGCAGTTGGCAGAGAAGCAATCAGCCCCAGCATTTT
D: TRBD1; V: TRBV7-3; J: TRBJ2-7; size: NA; CDR3: CASTGTGDSYEQYF; DNA: TGTGCCAGTACTGGGACAGGGGACTCCTACGAGCAGTACTTC
D: TRBD1; V: TRBV11-2; J: TRBJ1-3; size: NA; CDR3: CASSPGTGDRYF; DNA: TGTGCCAGCAGCCCAGGGACAGGGGATAGGTATTTT
D: NA; V: TRBV19; J: TRBJ1-4; size: NA; CDR3: CASALGGTNEKLFF; DNA: TGTGCCAGTGCCTTGGGGGGAACTAATGAAAAACTGTTTTTT
D: NA; V: TRBV6-5; J: TRBJ2-3; size: NA; CDR3: CASSYSRGPTDTQYF; DNA: TGTGCCAGCAGTTACTCGCGTGGGCCCACAGATACGCAGTATTTT
D: NA; V: TRBV7-9; J: TRBJ2-5; size: NA; CDR3: CASSPYGPEETQYF; DNA: TGTGCCAGCAGCCCCTACGGACCAGAAGAGACCCAGTACTTC
D: NA; V: TRBV5-1; J: TRBJ2-1; size: NA; CDR3: CASSLTGPTSANEQFF; DNA: TGCGCCAGCAGTTTGACCGGGCCCACATCAGCCAATGAGCAGTTCTTC
D: TRBD1; V: TRBV7-9; J: TRBJ2-1; size: NA; CDR3: CASSINRGREKHEQFF; DNA: TGTGCCAGCAGCATCAACAGGGGGCGCGAGAAACATGAGCAGTTCTTC
D: NA; V: TRBV7-9; J: TRBJ2-2; size: NA; CDR3: CAPIAIRDKRFPGELFF; DNA: TGTGCCCCTATAGCCATTCGGGACAAACGGTTTCCCGGGGAGCTGTTTTTT
D: NA; V: TRBV5-1; J: TRBJ1-2; size: NA; CDR3: CASSLDGFSAYGYTF; DNA: TGCGCCAGCAGCTTGGACGGCTTCTCCGCCTATGGCTACACCTTC
D: NA; V: TRBV11-2; J: TRBJ2-5; size: NA; CDR3: CASSLAPRDQETQYF; DNA: TGTGCCAGCAGCTTAGCCCCTAGGGACCAAGAGACCCAGTACTTC
D: NA; V: TRBV29-1; J: TRBJ2-1; size: NA; CDR3: CSVEDRYRDEQFF; DNA: TGCAGCGTTGAAGATAGGTACAGGGATGAGCAGTTCTTC
D: NA; V: TRBV27; J: TRBJ2-7; size: NA; CDR3: CASSSPPAYEQYF; DNA: TGTGCCAGCAGTTCCCCCCCCGCCTACGAGCAGTACTTC
D: TRBD1; V: TRBV7-6; J: TRBJ1-1; size: NA; CDR3: CASSLGWDREAFF; DNA: TGTGCCAGCAGCTTAGGGTGGGACAGGGAAGCTTTCTTT
D: NA; V: TRBV4-1; J: TRBJ2-3; size: NA; CDR3: CASSQDFDGPTDTQYF; DNA: TGCGCCAGCAGCCAAGATTTTGACGGGCCCACAGATACGCAGTATTTT
D: NA; V: TRBV4-3; J: TRBJ1-1; size: NA; CDR3: CASSQFRTTEAFF; DNA: TGCGCCAGCAGCCAATTTAGGACAACTGAAGCTTTCTTT